Below, one T cell receptor (beta chain) is given with its context. Researchers ran the assay at a deep level. Assay used: immunoSEQ multiplex PCR; TCRdb lists only in-frame clones, some missing. Found here are some 200,000 clones, 60% to 75% of them singletons; the top ten hold 10%. This record belongs to a study of shared clonotypes between healthy human individuals. Study-level information: CD4 naive cells filled three plates per donor, CD4 memory three, CD8 naive two and CD8 memory one.

The length of the CDR3 is 13 residues. CDR1 and CDR2 from the germline V gene are SQVTM and ANQGSEA. With V trimmed by 4 bases and J by 5 bases, 6 bases remained unmatched. The sequencing sample was made of memory CD4+ T cells sorted from blood. Sample subset: CD45RA-negative fraction. The chain links TRBV29-1 to TRBJ2-3, with 7 bases matching TRBD2. The sequence was collected from a man aged 25-40 years in good health. The CDR3 sequence is CSVGGREGDTQYF. The CDR3, as DNA: TGCAGCGTTGGAGGTAGGGAGGGAGATACGCAGTATTTT.